These 8 T cell receptor beta chains share one sample of origin, sequenced in a study. TCRdb re-called the RT-PCR reads through MiXCR, storing one row per CDR3 protein. The sample records 650,000 to 800,000 distinct CDR3 sequences, 11% to 15% being singletons. Material: memory CD4+ T cells from blood. These receptors originate from a female donor in good health, serving as a healthy control.

As DNA, the CDR3 is TGTGCCAGCAGCCCGGGACTAGCGGCTGTGACAGATACGCAGTATTTT. It codes for CASSPGLAAVTDTQYF. The chain employs TRBV5-5 and TRBJ2-3; 11 bases fit TRBD2. Germline V lookup: CDR1 SGHKS, CDR2 YYEKEE (reference sequence). The CDR3 has 16 residues. Unmatched junction bases numbered 7, after V lost 4 bases and J lost 3 bases.

This clonotype was detected only a few times. The J gene is TRBJ1-1, the V gene TRBV5-1; D is uncertain. CDR1 and CDR2 from the germline V gene are SGHRS and YFSETQ. Trimming removed 1 base at V and 1 base at J, with 11 bases between. This CDR3 comprises 15 residues. In DNA, the CDR3 is TGCGCCAGCAGCTTGATGCCAGGTCCGAACACTGAAGCTTTCTTT. It yields the protein CASSLMPGPNTEAFF.

This clonotype was seen only a few times. The chain couples TRBV5-1 to TRBJ1-3, with 7 bases fitting TRBD1. From germline, CDR1 is SGHRS and CDR2 YFSETQ. The CDR3 length is 15 residues. With V trimmed by 3 bases and J by 5 bases, 8 bases remained unmatched. The CDR3 region has the DNA TGCGCCAGCAGCTGGACTGGACAGGCTCGAAACACCATATATTTT. It translates to CASSWTGQARNTIYF. Full variable domain (missing parts from reference TRBV5-1 and TRBJ1-3): KAGVTQTPRYLIKTRGQQVTLSCSPISGHRSVSWYQQTPGQGLQFLFEYFSETQRNKGNFPGRFSGRQFSNSRSEMNVSTLELGDSALYLCASSWTGQARNTIYFGEGSWLTVV.

The chain links TRBV7-9 to TRBJ2-7; D possibly corresponds to TRBD1 (6 bases). V shed 2 bases and J shed 6 bases, with 11 bases lying between them. Germline lookup yields CDR1 SEHNR and CDR2 FQNEAQ (reference sequence). CDR3 size: 13 residues. The chain's CDR3 is CASSLNRESEQYF. The CDR3 DNA reads as TGTGCCAGCAGCTTAAACAGGGAGTCCGAGCAGTACTTC.

This clonotype was detected ten times or more. The V gene is TRBV10-3, the J gene TRBJ1-2; D is ambiguous. The germline V gene encodes CDR1 ENHRY and CDR2 SYGVKD. This CDR3 contains 12 residues. V dropped 3 bases and J dropped 4 bases, with 6 bases sitting between them. The CDR3 DNA reads as TGTGCCATCAGTGAAACGGCCTATGGCTACACCTTC. Encoded protein: CAISETAYGYTF.

This clonotype was counted between two and nine times. The J gene is TRBJ2-7, the V gene TRBV28; TRBD1 matches 9 bases. Germline V lookup: CDR1 MDHEN, CDR2 SYDVKM. V was clipped by 4 bases and J by 5 bases; unmatched bases: 12. This CDR3 region has 16 residues. The CDR3 is CASSSPPGTGFHEQYF. The CDR3 bases are TGTGCCAGCAGTTCACCCCCCGGGACAGGGTTCCACGAGCAGTACTTC.

This clonotype came up a few times. The V call is TRBV20-1, the J call TRBJ2-3, with TRBD2 matching over 7 bases. Germline V gene sequence: CDR1 DFQATT, CDR2 SNEGSKA (reference sequence). V was clipped by 0 bases and J by 4 bases; unmatched bases: 7. CDR3 length: 15 amino acids. CDR3 nucleotide sequence: TGCAGTGCTAGAGAATCCACGGCGGGGGCAGATACGCAGTATTTT. This sequence encodes CSARESTAGADTQYF.

The chain combines TRBV5-1 with TRBJ1-2; 7 bases map to TRBD1. With V trimmed by 2 bases and J by 2 bases, 9 bases remained unmatched. Germline V CDR1 and CDR2: SGHRS, YFSETQ. The CDR3 extends over 16 amino acids. The CDR3 loop is CASSFATQGENYGYTF. CDR3 sequence (DNA): TGCGCCAGCAGCTTTGCTACCCAGGGGGAGAACTATGGCTACACCTTC.